This T cell receptor beta chain comes out of a study of T cell repertoires in cytomegalovirus infection. The wider study: Recently described HLA-C-restricted plus well-studied HLA-B-restricted CMV epitopes were used. Public signatures in TCR beta pointed to CMV infection and matching HLA type.

This CDR3 has 16 residues. V lost 6 bases, J lost 5 bases, and 18 bases stayed unmatched. Germline lookup yields CDR1 DFQATT and CDR2 SNEGSKA (reference sequence). Notes on the study in general: Ex vivo responses were dominated by HLA-C-restricted CMV-specific TCR beta clonotypes.

TCRdb re-called the reads with MiXCR, one entry per CDR3 protein. Of roughly 700,000 distinct CDR3 sequences listed, around 30% were seen once; the top ten hold 18%. Worth noting for this clonotype: Its antigen is not known.

The sequence came from a human donor in good health (CMV status not recorded). Some clones in this sample may be carry-over from other donors' samples. The starting material was cultured PBMCs, obtained from culture after CMV antigen stimulation. J is TRBJ2-5 and V is TRBV20-1; 7 bases are shared with TRBD2. The CDR3 is CSASNPMRESEETQYF. The CDR3 region has the DNA TGCAGTGCCTCCAACCCCATGCGGGAGTCGGAGGAGACCCAGTACTTC.